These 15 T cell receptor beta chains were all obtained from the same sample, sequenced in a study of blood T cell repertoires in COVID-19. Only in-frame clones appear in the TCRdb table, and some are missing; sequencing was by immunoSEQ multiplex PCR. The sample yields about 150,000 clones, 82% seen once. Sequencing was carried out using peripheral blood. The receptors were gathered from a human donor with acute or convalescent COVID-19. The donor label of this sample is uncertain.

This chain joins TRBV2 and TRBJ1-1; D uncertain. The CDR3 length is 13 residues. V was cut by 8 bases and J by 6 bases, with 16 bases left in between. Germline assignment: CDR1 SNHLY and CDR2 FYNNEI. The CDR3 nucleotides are TGTGCCAGCGGGAGGGCTTCACACGCTGAAGCTTTCTTT. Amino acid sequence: CASGRASHAEAFF.

CDR3 nucleotides: TGTGCCAGCAGCTCGGACAGCGGGAGAAACACCATATATTTT. This translates into CASSSDSGRNTIYF. The chain combines TRBV11-2 with TRBJ1-3, with D possibly TRBD1 on 6 matching bases. Trimming left V 4 bases short and J 5 bases short, with 12 bases between. In germline, CDR1 is SGHAT, CDR2 FQNNGV. The CDR3 extends over 14 amino acids.

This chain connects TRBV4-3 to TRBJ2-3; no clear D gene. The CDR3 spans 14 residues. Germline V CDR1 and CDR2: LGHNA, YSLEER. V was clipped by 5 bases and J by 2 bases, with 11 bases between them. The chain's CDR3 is CASSVRIHTDTQYF. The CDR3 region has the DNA TGCGCCAGCAGCGTACGTATACACACAGATACGCAGTATTTT.

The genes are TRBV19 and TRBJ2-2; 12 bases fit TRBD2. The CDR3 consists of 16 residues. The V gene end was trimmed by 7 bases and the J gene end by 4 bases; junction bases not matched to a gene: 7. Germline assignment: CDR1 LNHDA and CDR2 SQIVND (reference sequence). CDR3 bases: TGTGCCAGTACCTTCGGACTAGCGGGGAGCACCGGGGAGCTGTTTTTT. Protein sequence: CASTFGLAGSTGELFF. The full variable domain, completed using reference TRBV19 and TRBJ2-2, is DGGITQSPKYLFRKEGQNVTLSCEQNLNHDAMYWYRQDPGQGLRLIYYSQIVNDFQKGDIAEGYSVSREKKESFPLTVTSAQKNPTAFYLCASTFGLAGSTGELFFGEGSRLTVL.

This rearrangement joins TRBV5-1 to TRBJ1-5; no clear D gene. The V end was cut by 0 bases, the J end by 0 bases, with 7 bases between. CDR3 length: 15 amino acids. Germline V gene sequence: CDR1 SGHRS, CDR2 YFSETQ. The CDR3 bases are TGCGCCAGCAGCTTGGCCCCCAGTAGCAATCAGCCCCAGCATTTT. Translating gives CASSLAPSSNQPQHF.

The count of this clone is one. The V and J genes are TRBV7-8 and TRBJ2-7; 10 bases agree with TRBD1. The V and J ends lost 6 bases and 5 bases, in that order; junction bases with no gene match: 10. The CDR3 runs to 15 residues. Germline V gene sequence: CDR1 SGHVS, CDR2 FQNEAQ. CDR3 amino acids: CASRPDRGRIHEQYF. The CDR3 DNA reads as TGTGCCAGCAGACCAGACAGGGGGCGCATCCACGAGCAGTACTTC.

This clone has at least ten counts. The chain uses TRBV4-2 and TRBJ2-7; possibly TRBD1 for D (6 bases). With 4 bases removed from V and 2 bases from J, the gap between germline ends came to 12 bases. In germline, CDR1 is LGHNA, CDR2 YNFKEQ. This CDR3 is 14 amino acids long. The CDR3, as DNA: TGTGCCAGCAGCCGGGGGCAGGGTCCCTACGAGCAGTACTTC. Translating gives CASSRGQGPYEQYF.

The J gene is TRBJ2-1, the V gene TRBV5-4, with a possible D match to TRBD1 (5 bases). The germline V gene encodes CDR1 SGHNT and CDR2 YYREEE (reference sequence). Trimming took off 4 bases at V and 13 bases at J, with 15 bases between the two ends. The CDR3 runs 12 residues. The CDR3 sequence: CASSPSQGAQFF. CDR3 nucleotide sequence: TGTGCCAGCAGCCCGTCCCAAGGGGCCCAGTTCTTC.

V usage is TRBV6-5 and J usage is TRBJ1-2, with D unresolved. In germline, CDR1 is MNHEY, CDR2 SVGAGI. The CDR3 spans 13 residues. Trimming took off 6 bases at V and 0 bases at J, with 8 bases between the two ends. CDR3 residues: CASSRDSNYGYTF. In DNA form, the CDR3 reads TGTGCCAGCAGCCGGGATTCTAACTATGGCTACACCTTC.

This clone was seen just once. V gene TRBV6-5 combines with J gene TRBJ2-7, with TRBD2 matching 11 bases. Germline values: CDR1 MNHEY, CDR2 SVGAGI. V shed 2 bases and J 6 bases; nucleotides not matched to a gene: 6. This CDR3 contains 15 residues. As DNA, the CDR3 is TGTGCCAGCAGTTACGTCTTCACTAGCGGGGGCGAGCAGTACTTC. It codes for CASSYVFTSGGEQYF.

CDR3 region: CASSSGQGDQETQYF. The CDR3 DNA reads as TGTGCCAGCAGCTCGGGACAGGGTGACCAAGAGACCCAGTACTTC. This sequence joins TRBV11-2 and TRBJ2-5; 9 bases agree with TRBD1. Germline V CDR1 and CDR2: SGHAT, FQNNGV. The CDR3 extends over 15 amino acids. V trimming: 4 bases; J trimming: 0 bases; junction bases outside the gene matches: 3.

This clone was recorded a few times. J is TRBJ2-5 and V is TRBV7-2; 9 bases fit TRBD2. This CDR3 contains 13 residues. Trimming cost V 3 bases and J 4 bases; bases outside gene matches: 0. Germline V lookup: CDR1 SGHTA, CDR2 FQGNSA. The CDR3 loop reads CASSFSGGETQYF. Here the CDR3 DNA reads TGTGCCAGCAGCTTTAGCGGGGGAGAGACCCAGTACTTC.

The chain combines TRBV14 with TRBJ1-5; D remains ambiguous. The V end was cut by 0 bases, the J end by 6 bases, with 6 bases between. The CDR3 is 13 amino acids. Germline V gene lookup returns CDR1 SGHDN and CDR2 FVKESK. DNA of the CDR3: TGTGCCAGCAGCCAAGATTGGGCTCAGCCCCAGCATTTT. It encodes CASSQDWAQPQHF.

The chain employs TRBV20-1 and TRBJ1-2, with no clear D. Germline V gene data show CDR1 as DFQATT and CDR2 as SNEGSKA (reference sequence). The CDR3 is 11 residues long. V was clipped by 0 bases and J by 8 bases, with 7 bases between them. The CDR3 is CSARDSVGYTF. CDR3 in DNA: TGCAGTGCTAGAGATTCGGTCGGCTACACCTTC.

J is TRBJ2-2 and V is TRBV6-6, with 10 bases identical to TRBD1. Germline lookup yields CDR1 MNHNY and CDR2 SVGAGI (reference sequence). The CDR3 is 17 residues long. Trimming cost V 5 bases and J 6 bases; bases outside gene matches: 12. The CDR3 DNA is TGTGCCAGCAGTCTGCGTCCCGGGACAGGGGTTTCCGGGGAGCTGTTTTTT. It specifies CASSLRPGTGVSGELFF.